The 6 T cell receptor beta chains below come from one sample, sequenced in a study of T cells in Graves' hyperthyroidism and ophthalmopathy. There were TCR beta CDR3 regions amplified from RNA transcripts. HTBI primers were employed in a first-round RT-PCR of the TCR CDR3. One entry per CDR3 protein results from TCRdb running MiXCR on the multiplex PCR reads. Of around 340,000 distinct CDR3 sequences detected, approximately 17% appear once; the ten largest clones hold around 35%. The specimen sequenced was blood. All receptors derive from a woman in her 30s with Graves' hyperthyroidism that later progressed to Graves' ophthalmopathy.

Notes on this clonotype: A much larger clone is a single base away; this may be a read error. DNA of the CDR3: TGTGCCATCAGTGACGATTCCGAAGGTGAAAAACTGTTTTTT. This gives the protein CAISDDSEGEKLFF. V and J are TRBV10-3 and TRBJ1-4; no definite D call. Trimming stripped 3 bases from V and 7 bases from J, with 12 bases between. This CDR3 is 14 amino acids long. CDR1 and CDR2 from the germline V gene are ENHRY and SYGVKD.

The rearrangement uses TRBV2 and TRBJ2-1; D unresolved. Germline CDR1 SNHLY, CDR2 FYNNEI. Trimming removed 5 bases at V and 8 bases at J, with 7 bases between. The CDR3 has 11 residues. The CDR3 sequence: CASSTTDEQFF. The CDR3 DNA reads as TGTGCCAGCAGTACTACCGATGAGCAGTTCTTC.

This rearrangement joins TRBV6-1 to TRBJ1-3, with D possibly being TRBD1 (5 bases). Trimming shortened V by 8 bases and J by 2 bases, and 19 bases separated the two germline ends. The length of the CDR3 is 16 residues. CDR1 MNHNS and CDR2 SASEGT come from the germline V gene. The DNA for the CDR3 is TGTGCCAGCTACCCGGGGGGTGATCCTACTGGAAACACCATATATTTT. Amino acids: CASYPGGDPTGNTIYF.

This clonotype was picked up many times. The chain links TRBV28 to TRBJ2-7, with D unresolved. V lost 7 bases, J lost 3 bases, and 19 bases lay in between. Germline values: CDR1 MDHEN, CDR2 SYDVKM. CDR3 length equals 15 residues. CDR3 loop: CASTEWVGGVYEQYF. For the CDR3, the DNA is TGTGCCAGCACCGAGTGGGTTGGCGGTGTCTACGAGCAGTACTTC.

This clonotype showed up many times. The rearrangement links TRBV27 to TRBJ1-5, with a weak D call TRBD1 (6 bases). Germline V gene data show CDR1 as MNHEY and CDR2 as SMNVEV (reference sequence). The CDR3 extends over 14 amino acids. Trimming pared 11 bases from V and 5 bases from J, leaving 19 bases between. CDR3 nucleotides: TGTGCCTGCTCCTCGGGGGCAGGGTATCAGCCCCAGCATTTT. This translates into CACSSGAGYQPQHF.

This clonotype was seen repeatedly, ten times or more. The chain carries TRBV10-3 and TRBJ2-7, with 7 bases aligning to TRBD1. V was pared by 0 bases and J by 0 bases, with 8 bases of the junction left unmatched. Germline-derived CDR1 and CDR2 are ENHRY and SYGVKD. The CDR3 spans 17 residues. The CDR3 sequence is CAISESIGQVSSYEQYF. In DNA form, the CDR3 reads TGTGCCATCAGTGAGTCAATCGGACAGGTGAGCTCCTACGAGCAGTACTTC.